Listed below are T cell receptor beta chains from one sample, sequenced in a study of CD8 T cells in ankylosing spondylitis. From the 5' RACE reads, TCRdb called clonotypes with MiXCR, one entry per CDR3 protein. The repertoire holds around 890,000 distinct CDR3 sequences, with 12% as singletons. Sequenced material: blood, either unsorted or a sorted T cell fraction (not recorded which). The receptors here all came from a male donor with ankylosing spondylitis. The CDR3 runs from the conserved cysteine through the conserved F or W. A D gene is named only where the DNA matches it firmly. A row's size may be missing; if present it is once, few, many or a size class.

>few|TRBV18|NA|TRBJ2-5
CASSPPSGTQETQYF
TGTGCCAGCTCACCACCTTCAGGGACCCAAGAGACCCAGTACTTC
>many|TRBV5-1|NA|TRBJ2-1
CASTERSSYNEQFF
TGCGCCAGTACTGAGCGGAGCTCCTACAATGAGCAGTTCTTC
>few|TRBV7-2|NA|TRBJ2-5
CASSFLSTQYF
TGTGCCAGCAGCTTTCTTAGTACCCAGTACTTC
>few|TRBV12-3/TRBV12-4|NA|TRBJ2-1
CASSLGDLPTREQFF
TGTGCCAGCAGTTTGGGGGACTTACCTACAAGGGAGCAGTTCTTC
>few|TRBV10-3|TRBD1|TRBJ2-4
CAISEGQGVKNIQYF
TGTGCCATCAGTGAGGGGCAGGGGGTCAAAAACATTCAGTACTTC
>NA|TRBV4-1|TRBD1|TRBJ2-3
CASSQDVDRGMRDTQYF
TGCGCCAGCAGCCAAGATGTGGACAGGGGTATGAGGGATACGCAGTATTTT
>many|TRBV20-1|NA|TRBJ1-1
CSARTRGGLGEAFF
TGCAGTGCTAGAACGAGGGGAGGGCTCGGTGAAGCTTTCTTT
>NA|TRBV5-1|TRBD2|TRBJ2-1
CASSFRTSGSSEQFF
TGCGCCAGCAGCTTTAGGACTAGCGGGAGCAGTGAGCAGTTCTTC
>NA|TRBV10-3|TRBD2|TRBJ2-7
CAIRRTSGGRDEQYF
TGTGCCATCAGGCGGACTAGCGGGGGACGGGACGAGCAGTACTTC
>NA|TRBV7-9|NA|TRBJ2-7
CASSRSGNAYEQYF
TGTGCCAGCAGCCGTAGCGGTAATGCCTACGAGCAGTACTTC
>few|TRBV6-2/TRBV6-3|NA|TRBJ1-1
CASSYWGAGRVGTEAFF
TGTGCCAGCAGTTATTGGGGGGCAGGACGAGTTGGTACTGAAGCTTTCTTT
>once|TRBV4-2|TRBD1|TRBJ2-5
CASSQDRGGTGATQYF
TGTGCCAGCAGCCAAGATCGGGGAGGGACAGGGGCGACCCAGTACTTC
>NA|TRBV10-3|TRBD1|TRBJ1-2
CAISGTGGRGYTF
TGTGCCATCAGTGGTACAGGGGGACGTGGCTACACCTTC
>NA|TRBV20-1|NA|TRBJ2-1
CSARGQGWDEQFF
TGCAGTGCTAGAGGGCAGGGTTGGGATGAGCAGTTCTTC
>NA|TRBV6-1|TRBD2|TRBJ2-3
CASSPRGGTSIRTDTQYF
TGTGCCAGCAGCCCCCGGGGGGGGACTAGTATCCGCACAGATACGCAGTATTTT
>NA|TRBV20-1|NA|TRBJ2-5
CSARLTIQETQYF
TGCAGTGCTAGGCTGACTATACAAGAGACCCAGTACTTC
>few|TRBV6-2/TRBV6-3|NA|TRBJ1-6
CASTQRGVHNSPLHF
TGTGCCAGCACCCAACGGGGGGTCCACAATTCACCCCTCCACTTT
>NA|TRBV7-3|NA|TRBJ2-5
CASSPSRRSQETQYF
TGTGCCAGCAGCCCATCTAGGCGTTCTCAAGAGACCCAGTACTTC
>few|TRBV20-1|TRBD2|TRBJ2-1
CSARVAGGRSNEQFF
TGCAGTGCTAGGGTAGCGGGAGGGAGGTCGAATGAGCAGTTCTTC
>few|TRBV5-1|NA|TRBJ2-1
CASRLMGLRYSYNEQFF
TGCGCCAGCAGGCTCATGGGTCTGAGGTACTCCTACAATGAGCAGTTCTTC
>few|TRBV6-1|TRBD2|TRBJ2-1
CASSPRLAATYNEQFF
TGTGCCAGCAGTCCCCGACTAGCAGCCACCTACAATGAGCAGTTCTTC
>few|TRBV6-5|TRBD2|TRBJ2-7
CASSYFASGSMFYEQYF
TGTGCCAGCAGTTACTTTGCTAGCGGGAGTATGTTCTACGAGCAGTACTTC
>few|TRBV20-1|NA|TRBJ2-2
CSAPGVGGANTGELFF
TGCAGTGCCCCCGGGGTCGGAGGCGCGAACACCGGGGAGCTGTTTTTT
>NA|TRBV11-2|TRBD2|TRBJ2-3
CASRWTSGMSDTQYF
TGTGCCAGCAGGTGGACTAGCGGGATGTCAGATACGCAGTATTTT
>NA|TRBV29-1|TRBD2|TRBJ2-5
CSVEGSASGGPETQYF
TGCAGCGTTGAAGGAAGCGCTAGCGGGGGGCCGGAGACCCAGTACTTC
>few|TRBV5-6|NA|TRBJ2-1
CASSSRPGPYNEQFF
TGTGCCAGCAGCTCCCGCCCCGGGCCGTACAATGAGCAGTTCTTC
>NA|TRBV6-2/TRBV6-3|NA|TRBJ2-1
CASSYSMVGEEFF
TGTGCCAGCAGTTACTCGATGGTGGGGGAGGAGTTCTTC
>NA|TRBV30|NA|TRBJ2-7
CAWTLARRGGTEQYF
TGTGCCTGGACCTTAGCCCGTCGAGGGGGGACCGAGCAGTACTTC
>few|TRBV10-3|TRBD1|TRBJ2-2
CAIRDRVDGELFF
TGTGCCATCAGGGACAGGGTTGACGGGGAGCTGTTTTTT
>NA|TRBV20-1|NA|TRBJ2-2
CSAGQFNTGELFF
TGCAGTGCTGGACAGTTCAATACCGGGGAGCTGTTTTTT
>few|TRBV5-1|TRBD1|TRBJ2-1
CASSQSPGQGYNEQFF
TGCGCCAGCAGCCAAAGTCCGGGACAGGGATACAATGAGCAGTTCTTC
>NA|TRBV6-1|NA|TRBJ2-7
CASSMAPGTPYEQYF
TGTGCCAGCAGTATGGCCCCGGGAACCCCCTACGAGCAGTACTTC
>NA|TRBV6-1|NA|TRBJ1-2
CASRIDGLRGYTF
TGTGCCAGCAGGATCGACGGGCTACGTGGCTACACCTTC